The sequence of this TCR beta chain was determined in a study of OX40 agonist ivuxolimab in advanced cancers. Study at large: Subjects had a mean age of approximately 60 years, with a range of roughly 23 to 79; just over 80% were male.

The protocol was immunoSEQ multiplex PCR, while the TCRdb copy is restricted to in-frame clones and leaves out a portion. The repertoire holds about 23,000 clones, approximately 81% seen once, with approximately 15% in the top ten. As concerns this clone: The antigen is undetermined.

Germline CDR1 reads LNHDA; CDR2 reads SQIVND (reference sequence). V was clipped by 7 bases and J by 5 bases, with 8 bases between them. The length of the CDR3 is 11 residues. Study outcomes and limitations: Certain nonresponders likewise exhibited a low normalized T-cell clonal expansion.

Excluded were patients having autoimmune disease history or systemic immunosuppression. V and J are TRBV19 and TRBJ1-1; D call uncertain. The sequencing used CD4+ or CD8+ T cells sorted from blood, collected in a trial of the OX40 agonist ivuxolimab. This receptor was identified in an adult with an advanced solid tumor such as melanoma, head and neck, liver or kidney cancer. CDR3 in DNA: TGTGCCAGTATTTGGGTTACTGAAGCTTTCTTT. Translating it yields CASIWVTEAFF.